One and the same sample provided the 24 T cell receptor beta chains below, sequenced in a study of a mutant IDH1 vaccine in newly diagnosed glioma. These receptors lack a known antigen. Sequencing was performed with immunoSEQ multiplex PCR; in TCRdb, only in-frame clones are kept and a portion is missing. Of over 55,000 clones listed, around 82% are singletons. Indicated time point: week 5, during vaccination. Each dose delivered 300 ug of mutant IDH1 20-mer peptide subcutaneously with imiquimod. This specimen was PBMCs, taken from a glioma patient whose treatment included an IDH1 peptide vaccine. The receptors shown here come from a woman aged 18-35 years with glioma. Some clones in this sample may be carry-over from other donors' samples.

The genes are TRBV19 and TRBJ1-4, with a weak D call TRBD1 (6 bases). The CDR3 spans 14 residues. V shed 6 bases and J shed 7 bases, with 15 bases lying between them. Germline CDR1 reads LNHDA; CDR2 reads SQIVND (reference sequence). CDR3 DNA: TGTGCCAGTAGACGAGGAGGGGGGGGTGAAAAACTGTTTTTT. It is translated as CASRRGGGGEKLFF. Full variable domain (missing parts from reference TRBV19 and TRBJ1-4): DGGITQSPKYLFRKEGQNVTLSCEQNLNHDAMYWYRQDPGQGLRLIYYSQIVNDFQKGDIAEGYSVSREKKESFPLTVTSAQKNPTAFYLCASRRGGGGEKLFFGSGTQLSVL.

The CDR3, as DNA: TGTGCCAGCAGCTTAGCGGGTACAGAGACCCAGTACTTC. This encodes CASSLAGTETQYF. The chain uses TRBV13 and TRBJ2-5; no clear D. Germline CDR1 is PRHDT and CDR2 is FYEKMQ (reference sequence). Trimming removed 1 base from V and 4 bases from J, with 7 bases in between. The CDR3 is 13 residues long.

This chain uses TRBV2 with TRBJ1-1; TRBD1 aligns across 9 bases. The CDR3 length is 14 residues. Unmatched junction bases numbered 6, after V lost 5 bases and J lost 5 bases. Germline CDR1 reads SNHLY; CDR2 reads FYNNEI. The CDR3 sequence: CASSLTGGSTEAFF. The DNA of the CDR3 is TGTGCCAGCAGTCTGACAGGGGGATCAACTGAAGCTTTCTTT.

This chain joins TRBV19 and TRBJ2-6, with TRBD2 identical over 7 bases. V gave up 6 bases and J gave up 4 bases; unmatched junction bases: 6. This CDR3 contains 15 residues. Germline V gives CDR1 LNHDA, CDR2 SQIVND (reference sequence). CDR3 coding DNA: TGTGCCAGTAGGGTGCGGGGGTCGGGGGCCAACGTCCTGACTTTC. As protein: CASRVRGSGANVLTF.

V and J are TRBV5-1 and TRBJ2-2; no clear D gene. V was pared by 4 bases and J by 5 bases, with 9 bases between. Germline V gives CDR1 SGHRS, CDR2 YFSETQ. CDR3 length: 13 amino acids. The CDR3 reads CASSEPQTGELFF. In DNA form, the CDR3 reads TGCGCCAGCAGCGAACCCCAGACCGGGGAGCTGTTTTTT.

V gene TRBV28 combines with J gene TRBJ2-5, with 7 nucleotides matching TRBD1. The DNA end lines up better with TRBJ2-7; the J call may be wrong. The CDR3 runs to 13 residues. Germline V CDR1 and CDR2: MDHEN, SYDVKM. CDR3: CASRGQSSYEQYF. The CDR3 DNA is TGTGCCAGCAGGGGACAGTCCTCCTACGAGCAGTACTTC.

The gene calls are TRBV6-6 and TRBJ1-2; 12 bases are shared with TRBD1. The J segment lost 2 bases and the V segment lost 6 bases, leaving 4 bases of the junction unmatched. The CDR3 length is 15 residues. Germline V gene sequence: CDR1 MNHNY, CDR2 SVGAGI (reference sequence). As DNA, the CDR3 is TGTGCCAGCAGAGTGGGGACAGGGGGCAACTATGGCTACACCTTC. Its translation is CASRVGTGGNYGYTF.

CDR3 region: CASSRTGAAETQYF. CDR3 sequence (DNA): TGCGCCAGCAGTCGTACAGGGGCTGCGGAGACCCAGTACTTC. J is TRBJ2-5 and V is TRBV5-1; 7 bases map to TRBD1. The germline V gene has CDR1 SGHRS and CDR2 YFSETQ. The CDR3 is made up of 14 amino acids. J was trimmed by 5 bases and V by 5 bases; bases with no gene match: 9.

V and J are TRBV7-9 and TRBJ2-7; TRBD2 matches at 7 bases. From germline, CDR1 is SEHNR and CDR2 FQNEAQ (reference sequence). CDR3 size: 12 residues. The V gene end was trimmed by 11 bases and the J gene end by 0 bases; junction bases not matched to a gene: 4. Written as DNA, the CDR3 is TGTGCCGCTAGCGGAATCTCCTACGAGCAGTACTTC. Translated: CAASGISYEQYF.

This chain joins TRBV9 and TRBJ1-3, with TRBD1 as a possible D gene (5 bases). The V and J ends lost 3 bases and 7 bases respectively, with 14 bases between them. This CDR3 is built from 14 residues. Germline assignment: CDR1 SGDLS and CDR2 YYNGEE. CDR3 protein: CASSGGDHRNTIYF. DNA for the CDR3: TGTGCCAGCAGCGGAGGGGACCACCGGAACACCATATATTTT.

This rearrangement joins TRBV7-2 to TRBJ2-1; D uncertain. The CDR3 contains 17 residues. V lost 0 bases and J lost 2, with 14 bases in between. CDR1 SGHTA and CDR2 FQGNSA come from the germline V gene. The DNA for the CDR3 is TGTGCCAGCAGCTTAGCAGCCACTCGTTTCGCCTACAATGAGCAGTTCTTC. Translation gives CASSLAATRFAYNEQFF.

This clone was recorded a few times. The V gene is TRBV6-6, the J gene TRBJ1-5; 7 nucleotides agree with TRBD1. The V gene's germline CDR1 is MNHNY and CDR2 SVGAGI (reference sequence). This CDR3 spans 15 amino acids. V gave up 6 bases and J gave up 0 bases; unmatched junction bases: 5. The CDR3: CASRQQGNSNQPQHF. As DNA, the CDR3 is TGTGCCAGCAGGCAACAGGGGAATAGCAATCAGCCCCAGCATTTT.

The V and J genes are TRBV27 and TRBJ1-1; 9 bases are a match to TRBD1. Germline loops: CDR1 MNHEY, CDR2 SMNVEV (reference sequence). The CDR3 sequence is 18 residues long. Trimming at V came to 4 bases and at J to 1 base, leaving 13 bases not matched to a gene. The CDR3 DNA reads as TGTGCCAGCAGTTGGGGGACAGGGTGGGGGGCAAGGAACACTGAAGCTTTCTTT. Protein product: CASSWGTGWGARNTEAFF.

J is TRBJ1-5 and V is TRBV27, with a possible D match to TRBD1 (5 bases). The CDR3 has 17 amino acids. The V end lost 0 bases, the J end lost 5 bases, and 17 bases lay between the germline ends. CDR1 is MNHEY and CDR2 is SMNVEV in the germline V gene (reference sequence). The CDR3 DNA reads TGTGCCAGCAGTTTATCGGGTACCAGGGCCAAGGATCAGCCCCAGCATTTT. Its protein is CASSLSGTRAKDQPQHF.

This clone has a handful of counts. The chain joins TRBV5-1 to TRBJ2-7; maybe TRBD2 (5 bases). The CDR3 spans 12 residues. Per the germline V gene, CDR1 is SGHRS and CDR2 is YFSETQ. V shed 2 bases and J shed 6 bases, with 9 bases lying between them. CDR3 sequence (DNA): TGCGCCAGCAGCTTAAGCGGAGGCGAGCAGTACTTC. Its protein is CASSLSGGEQYF.

This chain links TRBV19 with TRBJ1-4; 10 bases map to TRBD1. V lost 5 bases and J lost 11; bases outside the gene matches: 11. The CDR3 contains 15 residues. Germline V gene data show CDR1 as LNHDA and CDR2 as SQIVND (reference sequence). CDR3: CASSLRQGAERKLFF. Here the CDR3 DNA reads TGTGCCAGTAGTCTAAGACAGGGGGCCGAGAGGAAACTGTTTTTT.

The rearrangement uses TRBV11-2 and TRBJ2-7, with no clear D. V dropped 3 bases and J dropped 3 bases, with 9 bases sitting between them. This CDR3 region has 13 residues. From germline, CDR1 is SGHAT and CDR2 FQNNGV. The CDR3: CASSFNPGYEQYF. In nucleotides, the CDR3 is TGTGCCAGCAGCTTTAACCCGGGCTACGAGCAGTACTTC.

This clone has only a few counts. The V call is TRBV10-1, the J call TRBJ2-3; no firm D call. Germline CDR1 WNHNN, CDR2 SYGVQD (reference sequence). The V gene lost 6 bases and the J gene lost 2 bases, with 3 bases spanning the gap. This CDR3 comprises 11 residues. The CDR3 is CASRATDTQYF. CDR3 DNA sequence: TGCGCCAGCAGAGCCACAGATACGCAGTATTTT.

The CDR3 spells CASRGGRDNEQFF. The CDR3 DNA sequence: TGTGCCAGCAGGGGCGGGAGGGACAATGAGCAGTTCTTC. The chain recombines TRBV6-6 with TRBJ2-1; 9 positions agree with TRBD2. V trimming: 6 bases; J trimming: 5 bases; junction bases outside the gene matches: 2. CDR3 length equals 13 residues. Germline values: CDR1 MNHNY, CDR2 SVGAGI (reference sequence).

This chain uses TRBV7-9 with TRBJ2-3; TRBD2 matches 8 bases. Losses at the gene ends were 4 bases for V and 0 bases for J; bases not matched to a gene: 3. Germline CDR1 reads SEHNR; CDR2 reads FQNEAQ (reference sequence). This CDR3 spans 15 amino acids. The CDR3 nucleotides read TGTGCCAGCAGCTCGTTAGCGGGGAGCACAGATACGCAGTATTTT. This codes for CASSSLAGSTDTQYF.

V gene TRBV6-5 combines with J gene TRBJ2-4; no definite D call. Germline values: CDR1 MNHEY, CDR2 SVGAGI. V was shortened by 2 bases and J by 1 base, with 9 bases between the two germline ends. The length of the CDR3 is 15 residues. The CDR3 protein is CASSYLPPAKNIQYF. The CDR3 nucleotides are TGTGCCAGCAGTTACCTACCGCCGGCCAAAAACATTCAGTACTTC.

The chain employs TRBV7-9 and TRBJ1-2, with D unresolved. Trimming left V 1 base short and J 4 bases short, with 4 bases between. The CDR3 spans 12 residues. Germline assignment: CDR1 SEHNR and CDR2 FQNEAQ (reference sequence). CDR3 in DNA: TGTGCCAGCAGCTTAGTCACCTATGGCTACACCTTC. It translates to CASSLVTYGYTF. Full variable domain (remainder filled in from reference TRBV7-9 and TRBJ1-2): DTGVSQNPRHKITKRGQNVTFRCDPISEHNRLYWYRQTLGQGPEFLTYFQNEAQLEKSRLLSDRFSAERPKGSFSTLEIQRTEQGDSAMYLCASSLVTYGYTFGSGTRLTVV.

This chain links TRBV29-1 with TRBJ1-4; no definite D call. Germline CDR1 is SQVTM and CDR2 is ANQGSEA. CDR3 size: 14 residues. Trimming stripped 4 bases from V and 0 bases from J, with 9 bases between. CDR3 residues: CSVAGKATNEKLFF. As DNA, the CDR3 is TGCAGCGTTGCGGGTAAAGCAACTAATGAAAAACTGTTTTTT.

This clone has a single count. This CDR3 is CASSLARGAYNEQFF. The CDR3 region has the DNA TGTGCCAGCAGCTTAGCTCGCGGAGCCTACAATGAGCAGTTCTTC. The chain recombines TRBV7-2 with TRBJ2-1; no firm D call. The CDR3 is 15 residues long. Germline V gene data show CDR1 as SGHTA and CDR2 as FQGNSA. Deletions cut 0 bases from V and 2 bases from J, with 8 bases between.